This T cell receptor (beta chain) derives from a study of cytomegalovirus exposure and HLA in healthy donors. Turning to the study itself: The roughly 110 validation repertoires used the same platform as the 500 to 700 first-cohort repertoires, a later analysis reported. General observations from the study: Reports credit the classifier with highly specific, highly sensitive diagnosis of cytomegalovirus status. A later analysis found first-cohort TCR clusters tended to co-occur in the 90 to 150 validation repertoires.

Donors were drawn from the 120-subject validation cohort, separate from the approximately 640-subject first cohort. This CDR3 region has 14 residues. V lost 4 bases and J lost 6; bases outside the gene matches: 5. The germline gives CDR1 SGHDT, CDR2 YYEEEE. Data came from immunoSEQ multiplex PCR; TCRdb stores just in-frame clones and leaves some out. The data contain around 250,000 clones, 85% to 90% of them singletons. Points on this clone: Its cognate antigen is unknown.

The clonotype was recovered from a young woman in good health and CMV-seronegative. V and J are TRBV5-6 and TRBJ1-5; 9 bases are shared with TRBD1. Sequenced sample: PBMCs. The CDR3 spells CASSPTGGSQPQHF. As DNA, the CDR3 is TGTGCCAGCAGCCCGACAGGGGGTTCTCAGCCCCAGCATTTT.